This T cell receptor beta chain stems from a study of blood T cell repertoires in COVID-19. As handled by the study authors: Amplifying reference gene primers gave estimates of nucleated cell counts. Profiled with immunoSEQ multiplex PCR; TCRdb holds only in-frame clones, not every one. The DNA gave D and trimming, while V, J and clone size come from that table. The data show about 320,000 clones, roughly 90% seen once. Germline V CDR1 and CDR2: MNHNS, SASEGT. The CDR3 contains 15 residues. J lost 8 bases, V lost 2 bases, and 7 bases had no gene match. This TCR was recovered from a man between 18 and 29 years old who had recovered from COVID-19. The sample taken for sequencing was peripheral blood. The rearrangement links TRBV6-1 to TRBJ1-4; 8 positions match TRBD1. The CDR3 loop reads CASSERQGMWEKLFF. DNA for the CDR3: TGTGCCAGCAGTGAACGACAGGGGATGTGGGAAAAACTGTTTTTT.